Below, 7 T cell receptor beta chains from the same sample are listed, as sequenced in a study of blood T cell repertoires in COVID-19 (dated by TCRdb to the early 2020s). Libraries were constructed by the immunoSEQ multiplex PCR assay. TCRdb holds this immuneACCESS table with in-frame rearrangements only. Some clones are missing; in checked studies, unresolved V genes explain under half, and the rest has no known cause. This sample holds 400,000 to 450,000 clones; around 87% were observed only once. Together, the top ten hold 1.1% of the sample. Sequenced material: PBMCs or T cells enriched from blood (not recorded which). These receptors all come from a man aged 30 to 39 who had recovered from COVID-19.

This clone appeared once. This CDR3 reads CASSQDQLAVTGELFF. The CDR3 bases are TGTGCCAGCAGCCAAGATCAGCTAGCTGTCACCGGGGAGCTGTTTTTT. The rearrangement joins TRBV3-1 (or the pseudogene TRBV3-2) to TRBJ2-2; D might be TRBD2 (5 bases). The CDR3 loop spans 16 amino acids. The germline V gene has CDR1 LGHDT and CDR2 YNNKEL (reference sequence). Trimming cost V 0 bases and J 4 bases, with 12 bases left between them.

CDR3 protein: CAISFQGIVNEQFF. CDR3 coding DNA: TGTGCCATCAGTTTTCAGGGGATAGTAAATGAGCAGTTCTTC. The chain combines TRBV10-3 with TRBJ2-1, with D maybe TRBD1 (6 bases). Germline assignment: CDR1 ENHRY and CDR2 SYGVKD. Trimming stripped 5 bases from V and 7 bases from J, with 15 bases between. This CDR3 comprises 14 residues.

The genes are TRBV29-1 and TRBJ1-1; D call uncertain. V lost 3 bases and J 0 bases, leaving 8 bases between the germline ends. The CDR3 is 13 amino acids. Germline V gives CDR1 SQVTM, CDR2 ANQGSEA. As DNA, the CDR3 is TGCAGCGTTGATGACGACTTGAACACTGAAGCTTTCTTT. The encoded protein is CSVDDDLNTEAFF.

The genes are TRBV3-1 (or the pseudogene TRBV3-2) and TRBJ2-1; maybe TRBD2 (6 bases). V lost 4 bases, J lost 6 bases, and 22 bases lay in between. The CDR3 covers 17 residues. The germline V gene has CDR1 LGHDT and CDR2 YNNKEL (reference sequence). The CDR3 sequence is CASSRPLAGSAGNEQFF. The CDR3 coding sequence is TGTGCCAGCAGCCGACCCTTAGCCGGGAGCGCGGGCAATGAGCAGTTCTTC.

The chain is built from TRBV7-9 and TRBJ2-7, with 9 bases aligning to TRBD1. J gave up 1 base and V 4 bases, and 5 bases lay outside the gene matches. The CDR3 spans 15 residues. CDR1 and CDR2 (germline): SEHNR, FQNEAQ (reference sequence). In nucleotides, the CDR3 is TGTGCCAGCAGCTCCCCCGGGACAGGGTCCTACGAGCAGTACTTC. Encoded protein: CASSSPGTGSYEQYF. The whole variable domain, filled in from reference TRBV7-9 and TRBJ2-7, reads DTGVSQNPRHKITKRGQNVTFRCDPISEHNRLYWYRQTLGQGPEFLTYFQNEAQLEKSRLLSDRFSAERPKGSFSTLEIQRTEQGDSAMYLCASSSPGTGSYEQYFGPGTRLTVT.

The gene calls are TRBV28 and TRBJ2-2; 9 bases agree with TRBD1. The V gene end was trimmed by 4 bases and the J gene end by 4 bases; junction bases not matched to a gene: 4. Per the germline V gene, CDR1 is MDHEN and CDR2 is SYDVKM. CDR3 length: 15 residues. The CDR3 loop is CASSSGQGSTGELFF. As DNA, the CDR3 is TGTGCCAGCAGTTCTGGACAGGGGTCCACCGGGGAGCTGTTTTTT. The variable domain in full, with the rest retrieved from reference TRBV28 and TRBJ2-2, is DVKVTQSSRYLVKRTGEKVFLECVQDMDHENMFWYRQDPGLGLRLIYFSYDVKMKEKGDIPEGYSVSREKKERFSLILESASTNQTSMYLCASSSGQGSTGELFFGEGSRLTVL.

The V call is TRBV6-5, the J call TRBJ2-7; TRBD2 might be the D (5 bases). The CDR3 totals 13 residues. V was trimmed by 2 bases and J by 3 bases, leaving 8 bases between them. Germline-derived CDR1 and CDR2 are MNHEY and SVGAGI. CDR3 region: CASSYMGSYEQYF. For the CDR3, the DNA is TGTGCCAGCAGTTACATGGGGAGCTACGAGCAGTACTTC.